The rows below give T cell receptor beta chains drawn from one sample of a study of T cells in Graves' hyperthyroidism and ophthalmopathy. Via MiXCR, TCRdb re-called the multiplex PCR reads, giving one row per CDR3 protein. The profile shows hundreds of thousands of distinct CDR3 sequences, 15% to 18% of them singletons. The specimen was blood. The source of these receptors is a woman aged 18 to 35 with Graves' hyperthyroidism. CDR3s include the opening cysteine and the closing phenylalanine or tryptophan. D genes are given only for firm matches. Some rows have no size entry. The others give once, few or many, or a class for an expanded clone.

size,V,D,J,DNA,CDR3
many,TRBV6-1,.,TRBJ1-3,TGTGCCAGCAAAATGGACGGTACCTCTGGAAACACCATATATTTT,CASKMDGTSGNTIYF
.,TRBV2,.,TRBJ1-3,TGTGCCAGCAGTGAAGATATTGGACTAAGGGCTGGAAACACCATATATTTT,CASSEDIGLRAGNTIYF
.,TRBV4-2,.,TRBJ2-5,TGTGCCAGCAGCTTTAGTAAGGGCGGACTGTACCAAGAGACCCAGTACTTC,CASSFSKGGLYQETQYF
few,TRBV19,.,TRBJ2-7,TGTGCCAGTAGTATTTATAGGGACTCCTACGAGCAGTACTTC,CASSIYRDSYEQYF
many,TRBV29-1,.,TRBJ1-1,TGCAGCGCCCGGACAGTGAACACTGAAGCTTTCTTT,CSARTVNTEAFF
many,TRBV27,.,TRBJ2-7,TGTGCCAGCAGTTCGTATCCGGCCTCCTACGAGCAGTACTTC,CASSSYPASYEQYF
many,TRBV11-2,TRBD2,TRBJ2-1,TGTGCCAGCAGCTTAGATCGGGGTAGCGGGCTGATTGGGCAGTTCTTC,CASSLDRGSGLIGQFF
many,TRBV6-5,.,TRBJ2-7,TGTGCCAGCAGTTACCGGCGGAGGGGCCACGAGCAGTACTTC,CASSYRRRGHEQYF
many,TRBV7-2,TRBD2,TRBJ2-5,TGTGCCAGCAGCTTCGCACCTAGACTAGCGGGGGGAGAGACCCAGTACTTC,CASSFAPRLAGGETQYF
many,TRBV20-1,.,TRBJ2-7,TGCAGTGCCCCGGACTACAGCTCCTACGAGCAGTACTTC,CSAPDYSSYEQYF
few,TRBV19,.,TRBJ1-6,TGTGCCAGTAAACAAGGCTGGGCACCCCTCCACTTT,CASKQGWAPLHF
many,TRBV27,.,TRBJ1-6,TGTGCCAGCTTACGGGCAGGGTTTTCACCCCTCCACTTT,CASLRAGFSPLHF
.,TRBV15,.,TRBJ2-7,TGTGCCACCAGCAGAGACCTAATCGGGGGCCCCTACGAGCAGTACTTC,CATSRDLIGGPYEQYF
many,TRBV4-1,.,TRBJ1-5,TGCGCCAGCAGCCAAGGCCAGACAGGAGGTCAGCCCCAGCATTTT,CASSQGQTGGQPQHF
many,TRBV12-3/TRBV12-4,.,TRBJ2-1,TGTGCCAGCAGTTACCCCCCACAGGGGCAGTTCTTC,CASSYPPQGQFF
few,TRBV19,TRBD2,TRBJ2-1,TGTGCCAGTAGTCTTACTAGCGGGAGGGCCGGTGAGCAGTTCTTC,CASSLTSGRAGEQFF
many,TRBV7-8,.,TRBJ2-7,TGTGCCAGCGGTCGGGCCTACGAGCAGTACTTC,CASGRAYEQYF
many,TRBV2,.,TRBJ2-5,TGTGCCAGCAGTAGGCAGAACCAAGAGACCCAGTACTTC,CASSRQNQETQYF
many,TRBV25-1,TRBD1,TRBJ2-7,TGTGCCAGCAGCCCCCCCCGACAGGGGCATTCAAGTTACGAGCAGTACTTC,CASSPPRQGHSSYEQYF
few,TRBV7-3,.,TRBJ2-2,TGTGCCAGCAGCTTCGTTGGGGGGCCCCCCGGGGAGCTGTTTTTT,CASSFVGGPPGELFF
many,TRBV20-1,TRBD2,TRBJ2-7,TGCAGTGCCGTCGGGACTAGCAAATACGAGCAGTACTTC,CSAVGTSKYEQYF
many,TRBV7-9,TRBD1,TRBJ2-1,TGTGCCAGCAGCTTGGGACAGGGGGGAATCGGTGAGCAGTTCTTC,CASSLGQGGIGEQFF
many,TRBV4-2,.,TRBJ1-2,TGTGCCAGCAGCCAAGGAGAAGGGAATGAGGCATACACCTTC,CASSQGEGNEAYTF